This TCR beta chain was recovered during a study of T cell repertoires in cytomegalovirus infection. Study information: Researchers turned to recently identified HLA-C-restricted CMV epitopes as well as well-studied HLA-B-restricted ones. Public TCR beta signature analysis indicated the presence of both CMV infection and matching HLA type. Notes on the study in general: It was HLA-C-restricted CMV-specific TCR beta clonotypes that dominated the response ex vivo.

Concerning this clonotype itself: As yet, its antigen is unknown. At one end the junction does not follow the germline gene, possibly because of a read error.

TCRdb re-called the reads with MiXCR, one entry per CDR3 protein. The sample yields about 900,000 distinct CDR3 sequences, roughly 30% seen once. The CDR3 spans 14 residues. Germline values: CDR1 SGHVT, CDR2 SQSDAQ. The source was cultured CD8+ T cells from PBMCs, collected from culture after CMV antigen stimulation. The source is a human donor in good health (CMV status not recorded). Some clones in this sample may be carry-over from other donors' samples. The genes are TRBV7-4 and TRBJ1-1, with a weak D call TRBD1 (6 bases). This CDR3 is CASSPPQGNTEASF. DNA of the CDR3: TGTGCCAGCAGCCCGCCTCAGGGGAACACTGAAGCTTCCTTT. Full variable domain (rest looked up from reference TRBV7-4 and TRBJ1-1): GAGVSQSPRYKVAKRGRDVALRCDSISGHVTLYWYRQTLGQGSEVLTYSQSDAQRDKSGRPSGRFSAERPERSVSTLKIQRTEQGDSAVYLCASSPPQGNTEASFGQGTRLTVV.